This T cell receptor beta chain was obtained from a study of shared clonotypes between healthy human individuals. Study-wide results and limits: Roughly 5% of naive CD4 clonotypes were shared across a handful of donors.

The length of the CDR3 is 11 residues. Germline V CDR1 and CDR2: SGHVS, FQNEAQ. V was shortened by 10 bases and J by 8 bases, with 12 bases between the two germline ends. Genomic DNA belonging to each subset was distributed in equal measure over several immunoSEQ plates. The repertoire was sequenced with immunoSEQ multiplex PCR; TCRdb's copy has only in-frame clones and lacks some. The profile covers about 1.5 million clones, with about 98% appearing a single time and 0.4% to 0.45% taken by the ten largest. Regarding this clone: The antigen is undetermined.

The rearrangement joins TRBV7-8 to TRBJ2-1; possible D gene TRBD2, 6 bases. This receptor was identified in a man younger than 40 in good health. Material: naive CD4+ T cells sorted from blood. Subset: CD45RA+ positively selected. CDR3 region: CATSRGYEQFF. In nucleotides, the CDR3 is TGTGCCACCTCGCGGGGATATGAGCAGTTCTTC.